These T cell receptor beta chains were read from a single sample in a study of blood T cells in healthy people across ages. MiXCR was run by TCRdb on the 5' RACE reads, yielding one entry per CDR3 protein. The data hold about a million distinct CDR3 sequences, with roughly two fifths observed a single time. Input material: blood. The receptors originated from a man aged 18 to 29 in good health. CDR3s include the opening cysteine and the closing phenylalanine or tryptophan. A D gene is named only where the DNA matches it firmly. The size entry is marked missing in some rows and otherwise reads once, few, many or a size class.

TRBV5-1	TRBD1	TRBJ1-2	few	TGCGCCAGCAGCGGGACAGGGAAGAATATCGACACCTTC	CASSGTGKNIDTF
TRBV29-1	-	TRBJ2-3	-	TGCAGCGTCTATGTGGCAGATACGCAGTATTTT	CSVYVADTQYF
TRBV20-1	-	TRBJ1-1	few	TGCAGTGCTACTCTGAGGAACACTGAAGCTTTCTTT	CSATLRNTEAFF
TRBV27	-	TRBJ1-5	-	TGTGCCAGCACCGGTCATAGCAATCAGCCCCAGCATTTT	CASTGHSNQPQHF
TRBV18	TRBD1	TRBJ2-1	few	TGTGCCAGCACCTCGGGACAGTCCTACAATGAGCAGTTCTTC	CASTSGQSYNEQFF
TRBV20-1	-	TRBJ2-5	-	TGCAGTGCTAGAGATTTCAAGGGATCAGAGACCCAGTACTTC	CSARDFKGSETQYF
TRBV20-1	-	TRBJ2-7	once	TGCAGTGCTCGGACTTCCTCCTACAATGAGCAGTACTTC	CSARTSSYNEQYF
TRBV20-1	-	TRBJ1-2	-	TGCAGTGCTAGACTTAACTATGGCTACACCTTC	CSARLNYGYTF
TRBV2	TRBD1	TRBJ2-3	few	TGTGCCAGCAGTGGACAGGGAGAGGATACGCAGTATTTT	CASSGQGEDTQYF
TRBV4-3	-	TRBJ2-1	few	TGCGCCAGCAGCCAACTCCGACGGGGCGAGCAGTTCTTC	CASSQLRRGEQFF
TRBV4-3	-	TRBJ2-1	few	TGCGCCAGCAGCCAAGATATTTCAGAGAGCTCCTACAATGAGCAGTTCTTC	CASSQDISESSYNEQFF
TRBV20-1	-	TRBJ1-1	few	TGCAGTGCTAGAGATTCGGGGAACACTGAAGCTTTCTTT	CSARDSGNTEAFF
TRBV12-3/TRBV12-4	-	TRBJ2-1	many	TGTGCCAGCAGCCTTAGTTGGGAGCAGTTCTTC	CASSLSWEQFF
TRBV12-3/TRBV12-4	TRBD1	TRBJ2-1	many	TGTGCCAGCAGTTCCGGGACAGGTGCTTACAATGAGCAGTTCTTC	CASSSGTGAYNEQFF
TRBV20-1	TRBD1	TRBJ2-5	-	TGCAGTGCTAGAGATCCCCACGGGACAGAACAAGAGACCCAGTACTTC	CSARDPHGTEQETQYF
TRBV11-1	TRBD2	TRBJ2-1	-	TGTGCCAGCAGCATAAGCGGGGGGGCCGGAACCAATGAGCAGTTCTTC	CASSISGGAGTNEQFF
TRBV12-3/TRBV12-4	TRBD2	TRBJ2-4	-	TGTGCCAGCAGTTTAGAGGCCAGCGGGGGCTACAATGAGCAGTACTTC	CASSLEASGGYNEQYF
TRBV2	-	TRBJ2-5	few	TGTGCCAGCAGGAGGGGGACTCAAGAGACCCAGTACTTC	CASRRGTQETQYF
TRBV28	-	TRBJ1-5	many	TGTGCCAGCAGTTTAAGAGGGAATAGCAATCAGCCCCAGCATTTT	CASSLRGNSNQPQHF
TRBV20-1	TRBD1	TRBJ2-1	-	TGCAGTGCTAAGACCCAGGGGGAGAGCTCCTACAATGAGCAGTTCTTC	CSAKTQGESSYNEQFF
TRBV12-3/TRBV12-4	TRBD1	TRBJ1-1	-	TGTGCCAGCAGTCATTGGGGACAGGAGAACACTGAAGCTTTCTTT	CASSHWGQENTEAFF
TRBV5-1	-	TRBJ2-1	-	TGCGCCAGCAGCTTCCCCGCGGGGAGCTCCTACAATGAGCAGTTCTTC	CASSFPAGSSYNEQFF
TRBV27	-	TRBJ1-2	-	TGTGCCAGCAGTGGGGGGCTTGGCTACACCTTC	CASSGGLGYTF
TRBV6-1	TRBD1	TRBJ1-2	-	TGTGCCAGCAGTGAAGGTTCAGGGGGAATCTATGGCTACACCTTC	CASSEGSGGIYGYTF
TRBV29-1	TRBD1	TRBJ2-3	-	TGCAGCGTTGAATCCTTGGACAGGGCCACAGATACGCAGTATTTT	CSVESLDRATDTQYF
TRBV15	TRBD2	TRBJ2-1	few	TGTGCCACCAGCAAAGGGACTAGCGGCGCCCCTAACAATGAGCAGTTCTTC	CATSKGTSGAPNNEQFF
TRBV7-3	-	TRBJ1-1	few	TGTGCCAGCAGCCGCGAACCTATGAACACTGAAGCTTTCTTT	CASSREPMNTEAFF
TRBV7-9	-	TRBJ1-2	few	TGTGCCAGCAGCGGGTCAGATCGTGGCTACACCTTC	CASSGSDRGYTF
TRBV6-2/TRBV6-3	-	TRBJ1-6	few	TGTGCCAGCAGGGTACGACCGGGAGAATTGATTCCGACCCTCCACTTT	CASRVRPGELIPTLHF
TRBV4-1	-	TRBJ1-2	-	TGCGCCAGCAGCCAAGATACAGACCTCTATGGCTACACCTTC	CASSQDTDLYGYTF
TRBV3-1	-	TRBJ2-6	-	TGTGCCAGCAGCCTAGCCCAGGGGACTGGGGCCAACGTCCTGACTTTC	CASSLAQGTGANVLTF
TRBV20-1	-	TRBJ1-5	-	TGCAGTGCTAGAGACTTACGAACTGACCATCAGCCCCAGCATTTT	CSARDLRTDHQPQHF
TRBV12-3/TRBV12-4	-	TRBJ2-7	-	TGTGCCAGCAGGAGTCCCCAGTCCTACGAGCAGTACTTC	CASRSPQSYEQYF
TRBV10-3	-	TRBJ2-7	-	TGTGCCATCAGTGATCGAGGGGGCTCCTACGAGCAGTACTTC	CAISDRGGSYEQYF
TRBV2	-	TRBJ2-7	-	TGTGCCAGCAGTGCAGTCCGGGCAGGGAAAGTCTACGAGCAGTACTTC	CASSAVRAGKVYEQYF
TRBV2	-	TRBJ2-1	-	TGTGCCAGCAGTGATAGGGCCCTGGATGAGCAGTTCTTC	CASSDRALDEQFF
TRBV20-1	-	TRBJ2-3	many	TGCAGTGCTAGTAAAACCGGCCATAGCACAGATACGCAGTATTTT	CSASKTGHSTDTQYF
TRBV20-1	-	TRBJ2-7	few	TGCAGTGCTAGGATAGGGGGGGCACAATGGGTCAATGAGCAGTACTTC	CSARIGGAQWVNEQYF
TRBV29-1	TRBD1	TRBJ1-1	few	TGCAGCGTACTCAAGGGGGTCCAGGGGGCGAACACTGAAGCTTTCTTT	CSVLKGVQGANTEAFF
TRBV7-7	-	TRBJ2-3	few	TGTGCCAGCAGCTTATTGGAAACAGATACGCAGTATTTT	CASSLLETDTQYF
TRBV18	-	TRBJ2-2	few	TGTGCCAGCTCACCACCGGAACAGAGCAACACCGGGGAGCTGTTTTTT	CASSPPEQSNTGELFF
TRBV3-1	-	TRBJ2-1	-	TGTGCCAGCAGCCAAGGGCGGGGCAGGAATGAGCAGTTCTTC	CASSQGRGRNEQFF
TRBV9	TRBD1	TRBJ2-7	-	TGTGCCAGCAGCCGGGGACAGTTACAAGACGAGCAGTACTTC	CASSRGQLQDEQYF
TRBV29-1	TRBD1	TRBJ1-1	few	TGCAGCGTGTACCGGGACAGGGATTCTGAAGCTTTCTTT	CSVYRDRDSEAFF
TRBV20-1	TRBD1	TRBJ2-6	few	TGCAGTGCTCCCGACAGGGCTGGGGCCAACGTCCTGACTTTC	CSAPDRAGANVLTF